This T cell receptor (beta chain) is from a study of blood T cell repertoires in COVID-19. This CDR3 region has 14 residues. Germline V gives CDR1 GTSNPN, CDR2 SVGIG (reference sequence). The V gene lost 4 bases and the J gene lost 0 bases, with 12 bases spanning the gap. The method was immunoSEQ multiplex PCR; TCRdb's version includes in-frame clones alone and lacks a portion of them. This sample has 90,000 to 100,000 clones, with roughly 72% found just once. The TCR sequence derives from a woman in her sixties or seventies in a cohort sampled during active or convalescent COVID-19. The sequenced sample consisted of peripheral blood. The chain links TRBV30 to TRBJ2-5; no clear D gene. CDR3 sequence reads: CAWTVWSHQETQYF. CDR3 bases: TGTGCCTGGACGGTGTGGAGCCACCAAGAGACCCAGTACTTC. Full variable domain (rest looked up from reference TRBV30 and TRBJ2-5): SQTIHQWPATLVQPVGSPLSLECTVEGTSNPNLYWYRQAAGRGLQLLFYSVGIGQISSEVPQNLSASRPQDRQFILSSKKLLLSDSGFYLCAWTVWSHQETQYFGPGTRLLVL.